The rows below give T cell receptor beta chains drawn from one sample of a study of shared clonotypes between healthy human individuals. The table came from immunoSEQ multiplex PCR; TCRdb's copy has only in-frame clones and leaves some out. The data contain some 2,000,000 clones, about 94% of them singletons. The specimen sequenced was naive CD8+ T cells sorted from blood. These receptor sequences come from a man aged 18 to 29 in good health. Both conserved end residues are part of each CDR3. The order of the fields is V gene, clone size, J gene, D gene, CDR3 protein, CDR3 DNA. The D gene is left open where the match is weak. Only part of the rows carry a size: once, few, many, or a class if the clone is expanded.

TRBV13	NA	TRBJ1-5	NA	CASSSSTSNQPQHF	TGTGCCAGCAGCTCCAGTACTAGCAATCAGCCCCAGCATTTT
TRBV19	NA	TRBJ2-7	TRBD1	CASSPRTGMTYEQYF	TGTGCCAGTAGCCCACGGACAGGGATGACCTACGAGCAGTACTTC
TRBV2	few	TRBJ1-5	NA	CATRGYSNQPQHF	TGTGCCACTCGGGGTTATAGCAATCAGCCCCAGCATTTT
TRBV7-9	NA	TRBJ2-5	NA	CASSLEAWGGTQYF	TGTGCCAGCAGCTTAGAGGCCTGGGGAGGGACCCAGTACTTC
TRBV6-5	NA	TRBJ1-2	TRBD1	CASQGQGRGYTF	TGTGCCAGCCAGGGACAGGGCCGAGGCTACACCTTC
TRBV27	NA	TRBJ2-7	TRBD2	CASQLAGGPFYEQYF	TGTGCCAGCCAACTAGCGGGAGGGCCTTTTTACGAGCAGTACTTC
TRBV5-4	NA	TRBJ2-7	TRBD2	CVSSPGTSVLEFYEQYF	TGTGTCAGCAGCCCCGGGACTAGCGTCCTCGAATTCTACGAGCAGTACTTC
TRBV4-3	NA	TRBJ2-7	NA	CASSLGIGENYEQYF	TGCGCCAGCAGCCTAGGTATAGGGGAGAACTACGAGCAGTACTTC
TRBV30	NA	TRBJ1-2	NA	CAWSYREGYYGYTF	TGTGCCTGGAGCTACAGGGAGGGGTACTATGGCTACACCTTC
TRBV27	NA	TRBJ1-2	NA	CAGMGGEANYGYTF	TGTGCCGGGATGGGCGGGGAAGCTAACTATGGCTACACCTTC
TRBV25-1	NA	TRBJ2-7	NA	CASSEYSHSYEQYF	TGTGCCAGCAGTGAATATAGCCACTCCTACGAGCAGTACTTC
TRBV4-3	NA	TRBJ2-7	NA	CASSQDRGYPSDEQYF	TGCGCCAGCAGCCAAGATCGGGGATACCCATCGGACGAGCAGTACTTC
TRBV10-3	NA	TRBJ2-1	TRBD1	CAISEGTVDEQFF	TGTGCCATCAGTGAGGGGACAGTAGATGAGCAGTTCTTC
TRBV10-3	NA	TRBJ2-1	TRBD2	CAIRGEGVNEQFF	TGTGCCATCAGGGGGGAGGGCGTCAATGAGCAGTTCTTC
TRBV27	NA	TRBJ2-2	NA	CASSPQGNGELFF	TGTGCCAGCAGTCCTCAGGGGAACGGGGAGCTGTTTTTT
TRBV29-1	NA	TRBJ2-7	NA	CSVGDEGYEQYF	TGCAGCGTAGGCGACGAAGGCTACGAGCAGTACTTC
TRBV7-8	NA	TRBJ2-1	TRBD2	CASSLVPGGPVGEQFF	TGTGCCAGCAGCTTAGTTCCGGGAGGGCCGGTCGGTGAGCAGTTCTTC
TRBV15	NA	TRBJ2-7	NA	CATSRDFIRQSYEQYF	TGTGCCACCAGCAGAGATTTTATCAGACAATCCTACGAGCAGTACTTC
TRBV18	NA	TRBJ2-7	NA	CASSPVVAGRSYEQYF	TGTGCCAGCTCACCGGTGGTGGCAGGACGATCCTACGAGCAGTACTTC
TRBV19	NA	TRBJ2-2	NA	CASRDMRTGELFF	TGTGCCAGTAGGGACATGCGCACCGGGGAGCTGTTTTTT
TRBV28	NA	TRBJ1-5	NA	CASSFHGEGMQPQHF	TGTGCCAGCAGTTTTCACGGGGAGGGCATGCAGCCCCAGCATTTT
TRBV14	NA	TRBJ2-7	TRBD1	CASSQESRGLYEQYF	TGTGCCAGCAGCCAAGAGAGCAGGGGGCTATACGAGCAGTACTTC
TRBV9	NA	TRBJ1-2	NA	CASSVEGSVTF	TGTGCCAGCAGCGTAGAGGGTTCGGTGACCTTC
TRBV27	NA	TRBJ2-7	TRBD1	CASSYEGQGGYEQYF	TGTGCCAGCAGTTATGAGGGACAGGGGGGCTACGAGCAGTACTTC
TRBV13	once	TRBJ2-3	NA	CASSSRVSSTDTQYF	TGTGCCAGCAGCTCTAGGGTCTCTAGCACAGATACGCAGTATTTT
TRBV27	NA	TRBJ1-1	NA	CASSKQGSTEAFF	TGTGCCAGCAGCAAGCAGGGAAGCACTGAAGCTTTCTTT
TRBV7-9	NA	TRBJ2-1	TRBD2	CASTPRGGALYNEQFF	TGTGCCAGCACCCCTCGCGGGGGGGCGTTATACAATGAGCAGTTCTTC
TRBV4-3	NA	TRBJ2-7	TRBD1	CASSQDMAGGDMAYEQYF	TGCGCCAGCAGCCAAGACATGGCAGGGGGCGATATGGCCTACGAGCAGTACTTC
TRBV4-1	NA	TRBJ2-1	NA	CASSSMETANNEQFF	TGCGCCAGCAGCAGTATGGAGACAGCCAACAATGAGCAGTTCTTC
TRBV27	NA	TRBJ2-3	TRBD2	CASSLLAGLGTDTQYF	TGTGCCAGCTCACTTCTAGCGGGACTCGGCACAGATACGCAGTATTTT
TRBV7-3	NA	TRBJ1-1	TRBD1	CASSLDRGPYNTEAFF	TGTGCCAGCAGCCTGGACAGGGGGCCATATAACACTGAAGCTTTCTTT
TRBV10-3	NA	TRBJ1-2	NA	CAISESGSNYGYTF	TGTGCCATCAGTGAGTCCGGGTCGAACTATGGCTACACCTTC
TRBV30	NA	TRBJ1-5	NA	CAWSGETDSNQPQHF	TGTGCCTGGAGTGGCGAGACAGATAGCAATCAGCCCCAGCATTTT
TRBV10-2	few	TRBJ1-2	TRBD1	CASGGTVTHGYTF	TGCGCCAGCGGAGGGACAGTGACCCATGGCTACACCTTC
TRBV4-2	NA	TRBJ1-1	NA	CASSQAAQDLGTEAFF	TGTGCCAGCAGCCAAGCGGCGCAGGACCTGGGAACTGAAGCTTTCTTT
TRBV4-1	NA	TRBJ1-5	TRBD1	CASSQRQGNQPQHF	TGCGCCAGCAGCCAGAGACAGGGGAATCAGCCCCAGCATTTT
TRBV5-6	NA	TRBJ2-5	NA	CASSFLFEGQETQYF	TGTGCCAGCAGCTTTTTATTTGAGGGGCAAGAGACCCAGTACTTC
TRBV2	NA	TRBJ2-3	TRBD2	CASSGEGLGTDTQYF	TGTGCCAGCAGTGGGGAGGGACTCGGCACAGATACGCAGTATTTT
TRBV18	NA	TRBJ2-1	TRBD1	CASSPQRQGSYNEQFF	TGTGCCAGCTCACCACAAAGACAGGGCTCCTACAATGAGCAGTTCTTC
TRBV7-6	NA	TRBJ2-2	TRBD2	CASSLDPSGRGNTGELFF	TGTGCCAGCAGCTTAGACCCTAGCGGGAGAGGGAACACCGGGGAGCTGTTTTTT
TRBV2	few	TRBJ1-1	NA	CASRRGQLNTEAFF	TGTGCCAGCAGAAGAGGACAGTTGAACACTGAAGCTTTCTTT
TRBV4-1	NA	TRBJ2-1	NA	CASSQDSRGVEQFF	TGCGCCAGCAGCCAAGATTCACGCGGCGTGGAGCAGTTCTTC
TRBV7-6	NA	TRBJ2-7	NA	CASSSGLKYEQYF	TGTGCCAGCAGCTCGGGACTCAAATACGAGCAGTACTTC
TRBV4-1	NA	TRBJ1-4	NA	CASSQYTGTMGEKLFF	TGCGCCAGCAGCCAATATACCGGGACTATGGGTGAAAAACTGTTTTTT
TRBV4-3	NA	TRBJ1-1	NA	CASSQVFAGDTEAFF	TGCGCCAGCAGCCAAGTGTTCGCGGGGGACACTGAAGCTTTCTTT
TRBV29-1	NA	TRBJ2-7	NA	CSVSNSYEQYF	TGCAGCGTTTCTAACTCCTACGAGCAGTACTTC
TRBV28	NA	TRBJ2-7	NA	CASKDTYEQYF	TGTGCCAGTAAGGACACCTACGAGCAGTACTTC
TRBV4-1	NA	TRBJ2-7	TRBD2	CASTVAGLAANEQYF	TGCGCCAGCACCGTTGCCGGGCTAGCGGCGAATGAGCAGTACTTC
TRBV29-1	NA	TRBJ2-7	TRBD1	CSVRQGSSYEQYF	TGCAGCGTCCGACAGGGAAGCTCCTACGAGCAGTACTTC
TRBV27	NA	TRBJ1-1	NA	CASSFGGRSTEAFF	TGTGCCAGCAGTTTTGGGGGTAGGAGCACTGAAGCTTTCTTT
TRBV10-2	NA	TRBJ2-1	NA	CATTGGYNEQFF	TGCGCCACTACCGGAGGGTACAATGAGCAGTTCTTC
TRBV14	NA	TRBJ2-7	TRBD1	CASSPRQGYEQYF	TGTGCCAGCAGCCCGCGACAGGGATACGAGCAGTACTTC